Here is one T cell receptor (beta chain) with its context. How the authors handled the data: Cell counts per sample came from amplifying reference gene primers. Sequenced by immunoSEQ multiplex PCR; TCRdb stores in-frame clones only, minus some. V and J calls and clone size are given by that table; D and trimming were obtained from the DNA. The data contain about 250,000 clones, 86% of them singletons. These data come from a study of blood T cell repertoires in COVID-19. About the study: There were acute and convalescent COVID-19 samples, and they came from the United States, Italy and Spain. PBMCs, B-cell-depleted T cells, or T cells were the source of the cDNA or gDNA that made up the material.

Trimming took 7 bases from V and 5 from J, leaving 17 bases between them. Germline V gene data show CDR1 as MDHEN and CDR2 as SYDVKM. The CDR3 covers 14 residues. The chain couples TRBV28 to TRBJ1-2; D not resolved. This receptor was taken from a woman aged 25 to 39 with active or convalescent COVID-19. Sequenced: peripheral blood. This CDR3 reads CASTAQRAGYGYTF. CDR3 sequence (DNA): TGTGCCAGCACAGCCCAGAGGGCGGGGTATGGCTACACCTTC.